This T cell receptor (beta chain) was captured by sequencing in a study of blood T cell repertoires in COVID-19. Original methodology: Estimates of nucleated cell counts were drawn from the amplification of reference gene primers. The assay was immunoSEQ multiplex PCR, and TCRdb's table has in-frame clones only and misses some. V and J calls and clone size are as listed in that table; D and trimming were resolved from the DNA. The data contain a few hundred thousand clones, about nine tenths of them singletons. Germline V CDR1 and CDR2: LGHNA, YNFKEQ. The trim removed 0 bases at V and 5 bases at J, leaving 7 bases unmatched. This CDR3 contains 17 residues.

The sequencing input was peripheral blood. The gene calls are TRBV4-2 and TRBJ1-6; 7 bases map to TRBD1. This TCR was sampled from a man in his fifties or sixties with active or convalescent COVID-19. The CDR3 DNA sequence: TGTGCCAGCAGCCAAGATCCAAGACAGGGTGATAATTCACCCCTCCACTTT. As protein: CASSQDPRQGDNSPLHF.